This entry describes one T cell receptor (beta chain). This clone was seen a single time. Which antigen it targets is not known. Base qualities are not recorded, but no much larger clone differs from it by a single base. V loses 6 bases of germline sequence and J loses 1 base, and the interval between the two ends is 12 bases. CDR1 and CDR2 were assigned from the germline V gene (reference sequence) as LNHDA and SQIVND. Including cysteine and phenylalanine, the CDR3 has 15 amino acids. Of all the DNA, just the CDR3 is kept, 45 bases in frame from base 1. This sample is drawn from a study of blood T cell repertoires in COVID-19 (dated by TCRdb to about 2020). Looking at the study overall: Collaborator samples came from the United States, Italy and Spain and covered acute and convalescent phases of COVID-19. Sample metadata almost always included a de-identified subject ID, COVID-19 status, age in years and sex. The repertoires were released in a freely available public database meant as a resource for research on the immune response to SARS-CoV-2. Samples came from the ongoing ImmuneRACE study (first 160 participants) plus 1,254 subjects from 6 global collaborators. Where available, HLA class I and class II types were taken from metadata supplied by the sample provider and were not determined by assay-based typing. The prospective study material was composed of cDNA or gDNA derived from T cells, B-cell-depleted T cells, or PBMCs. Subjects who had been exposed to COVID-19, were actively infected with it, or had recovered from it provided the deeply sampled blood TCRbeta repertoires that made up the dataset.

Here is what the overall study found, with its caveats: The amount of clinical and demographic metadata varied by source and participant and was provided uncurated.

The immunoSEQ Assay, a bias-controlled multiplex PCR, was used to amplify TCRbeta CDR3 regions from genomic DNA. Processing in the source paper ran as follows. Nucleated cell counts per sample were estimated from amplification of reference gene primers within the assay. Sequence reads were collapsed and filtered to measure the absolute abundance of every unique TCRbeta CDR3 rearrangement. For each sample, productive Simpson clonality was calculated as the square root of Simpson's diversity index across productive rearrangements. The table was pulled from immuneACCESS by TCRdb, which kept in-frame rearrangements only. Such tables lose some clones; where checked, under half of the loss comes from unresolved V genes, and the rest has no known cause. V and J calls and clone size are given by that table; D and trimming were obtained from the DNA. The sample yields about 35,000 clones; nearly 80% were counted once. The ten largest clones add up to 30% to 40% of the sample.

Each collaborating institution followed its own protocols to collect whole blood in K2EDTA tubes. Collaborator samples were shipped for TCRbeta analysis as frozen whole blood, isolated PBMCs, or DNA extracted from either sample type. The specimen was peripheral blood. This chain joins TRBV19 to TRBJ2-2; the D gene cannot be named for sure. This receptor was taken from an elderly man with acute or convalescent COVID-19. The CDR3: CASSRSHRNTGELFF. The DNA sequence is as follows: TGTGCCAGTAGCAGGTCACATCGGAACACCGGGGAGCTGTTTTTT.